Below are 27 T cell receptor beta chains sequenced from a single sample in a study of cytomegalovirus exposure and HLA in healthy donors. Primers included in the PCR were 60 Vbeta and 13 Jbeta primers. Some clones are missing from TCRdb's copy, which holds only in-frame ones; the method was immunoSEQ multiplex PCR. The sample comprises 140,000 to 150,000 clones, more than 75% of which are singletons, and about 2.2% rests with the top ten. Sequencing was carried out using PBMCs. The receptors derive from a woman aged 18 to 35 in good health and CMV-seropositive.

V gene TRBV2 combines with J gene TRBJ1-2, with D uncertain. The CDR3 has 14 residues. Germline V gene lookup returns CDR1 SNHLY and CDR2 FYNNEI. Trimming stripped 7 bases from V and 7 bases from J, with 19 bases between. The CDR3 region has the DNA TGTGCCAGCACCGGACTTCGGACCGGTCCTGGCTACACCTTC. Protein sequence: CASTGLRTGPGYTF.

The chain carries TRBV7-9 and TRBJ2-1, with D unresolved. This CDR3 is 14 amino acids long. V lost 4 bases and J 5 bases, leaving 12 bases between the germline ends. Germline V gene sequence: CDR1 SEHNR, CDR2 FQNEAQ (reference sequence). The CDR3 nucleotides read TGTGCCAGCAGCTCCCTCAGGAAGAACAATGAGCAGTTCTTC. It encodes CASSSLRKNNEQFF.

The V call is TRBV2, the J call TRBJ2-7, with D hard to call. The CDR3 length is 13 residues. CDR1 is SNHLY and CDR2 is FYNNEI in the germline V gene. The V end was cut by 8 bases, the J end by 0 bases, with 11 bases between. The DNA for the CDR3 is TGTGCCAGCGAGGCATCGAGCTCCTACGAGCAGTACTTC. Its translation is CASEASSSYEQYF.

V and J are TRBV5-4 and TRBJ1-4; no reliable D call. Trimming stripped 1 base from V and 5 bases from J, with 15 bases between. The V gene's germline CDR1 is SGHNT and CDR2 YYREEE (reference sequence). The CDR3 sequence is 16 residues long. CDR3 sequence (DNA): TGTGCCAGCAGCTTGTACGGGGTTGGGAAAAATGAAAAACTGTTTTTT. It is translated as CASSLYGVGKNEKLFF.

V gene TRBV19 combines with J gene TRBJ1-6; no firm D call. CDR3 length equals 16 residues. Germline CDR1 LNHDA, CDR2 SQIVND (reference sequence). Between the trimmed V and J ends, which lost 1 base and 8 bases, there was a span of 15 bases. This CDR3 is CASSIVAAPIDSPLHF. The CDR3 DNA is TGTGCCAGTAGTATAGTTGCGGCGCCGATCGATTCACCCCTCCACTTT.

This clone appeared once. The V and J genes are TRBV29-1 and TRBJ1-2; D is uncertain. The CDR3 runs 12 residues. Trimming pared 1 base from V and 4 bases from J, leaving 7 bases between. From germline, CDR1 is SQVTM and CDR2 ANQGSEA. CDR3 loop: CSVEVGSYGYTF. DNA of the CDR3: TGCAGCGTTGAAGTCGGTAGCTATGGCTACACCTTC.

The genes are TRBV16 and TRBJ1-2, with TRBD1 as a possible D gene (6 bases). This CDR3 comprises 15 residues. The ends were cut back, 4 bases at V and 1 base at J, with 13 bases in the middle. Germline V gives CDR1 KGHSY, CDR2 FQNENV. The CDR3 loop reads CASSPPDRYNYGYTF. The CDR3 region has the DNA TGTGCCAGCAGCCCTCCGGACAGATATAACTATGGCTACACCTTC. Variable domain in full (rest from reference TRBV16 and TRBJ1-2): GEEVAQTPKHLVRGEGQKAKLYCAPIKGHSYVFWYQQVLKNEFKFLISFQNENVFDETGMPKERFSAKCLPNSPCSLEIQATKLEDSAVYFCASSPPDRYNYGYTFGSGTRLTVV.

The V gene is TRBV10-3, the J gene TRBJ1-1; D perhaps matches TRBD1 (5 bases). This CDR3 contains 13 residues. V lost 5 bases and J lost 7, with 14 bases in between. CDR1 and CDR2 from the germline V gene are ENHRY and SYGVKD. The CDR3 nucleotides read TGTGCCATCAGTCTACAGACAGCTAGTGAAGCTTTCTTT. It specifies CAISLQTASEAFF.

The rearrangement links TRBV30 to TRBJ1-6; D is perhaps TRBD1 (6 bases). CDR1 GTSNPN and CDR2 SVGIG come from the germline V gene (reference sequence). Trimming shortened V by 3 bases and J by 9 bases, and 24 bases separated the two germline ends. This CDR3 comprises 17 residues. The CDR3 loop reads CAWRGGGAGHAFSPLHF. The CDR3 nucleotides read TGTGCCTGGAGAGGGGGGGGCGCGGGACATGCTTTTTCACCCCTCCACTTT.

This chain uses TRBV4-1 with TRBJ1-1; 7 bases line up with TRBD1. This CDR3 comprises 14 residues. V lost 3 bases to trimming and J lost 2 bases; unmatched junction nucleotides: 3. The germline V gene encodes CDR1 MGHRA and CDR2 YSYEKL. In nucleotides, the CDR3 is TGCGCCAGCAGCCAGACAGGGTTCAACACTGAAGCTTTCTTT. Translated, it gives CASSQTGFNTEAFF.

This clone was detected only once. CDR3 region: CASSRTPGGGGQPQHF. The CDR3, as DNA: TGCGCCAGCAGCCGAACCCCAGGGGGTGGGGGTCAGCCCCAGCATTTT. V gene TRBV4-1 combines with J gene TRBJ1-5; 7 nucleotides line up with TRBD1. The germline gives CDR1 MGHRA, CDR2 YSYEKL. This CDR3 spans 16 amino acids. The ends lost 4 bases at V and 6 bases at J; junction bases unmatched: 12.

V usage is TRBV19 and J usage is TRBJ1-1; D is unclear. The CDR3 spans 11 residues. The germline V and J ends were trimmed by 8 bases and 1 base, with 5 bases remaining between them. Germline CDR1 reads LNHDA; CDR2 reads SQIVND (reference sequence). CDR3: CASFRNTEAFF. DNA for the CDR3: TGTGCCAGTTTCCGGAACACTGAAGCTTTCTTT.

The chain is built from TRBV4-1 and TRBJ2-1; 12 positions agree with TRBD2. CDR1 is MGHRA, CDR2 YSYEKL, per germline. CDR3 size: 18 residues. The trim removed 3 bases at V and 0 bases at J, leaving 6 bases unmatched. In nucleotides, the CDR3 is TGCGCCAGCAGCCATCAACAACTAGCGGGGGGCTCCTACAATGAGCAGTTCTTC. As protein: CASSHQQLAGGSYNEQFF.

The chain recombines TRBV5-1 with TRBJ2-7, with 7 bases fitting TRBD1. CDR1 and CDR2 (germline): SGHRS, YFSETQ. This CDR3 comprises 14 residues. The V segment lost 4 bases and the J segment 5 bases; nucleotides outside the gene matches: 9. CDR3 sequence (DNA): TGCGCCAGCAGCCTCGTGACAGGGACAAACGAGCAGTACTTC. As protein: CASSLVTGTNEQYF.

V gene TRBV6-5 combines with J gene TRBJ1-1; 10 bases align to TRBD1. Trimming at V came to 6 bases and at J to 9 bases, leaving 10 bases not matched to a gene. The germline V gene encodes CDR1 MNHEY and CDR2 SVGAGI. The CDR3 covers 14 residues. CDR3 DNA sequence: TGTGCCAGCAGACCCTCCGGGACAGGGGTTAAAGCTTTCTTT. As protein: CASRPSGTGVKAFF.

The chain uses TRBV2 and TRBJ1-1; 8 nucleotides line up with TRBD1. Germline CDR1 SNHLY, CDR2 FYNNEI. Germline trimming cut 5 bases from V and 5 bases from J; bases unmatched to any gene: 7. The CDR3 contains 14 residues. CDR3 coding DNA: TGTGCCAGCAGTCTCGATCGGACAGGGACTGAAGCTTTCTTT. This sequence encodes CASSLDRTGTEAFF.

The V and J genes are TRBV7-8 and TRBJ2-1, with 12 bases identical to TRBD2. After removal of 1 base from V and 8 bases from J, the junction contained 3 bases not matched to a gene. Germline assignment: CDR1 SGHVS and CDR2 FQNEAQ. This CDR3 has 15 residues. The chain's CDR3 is CASSLVLAGGHEQFF. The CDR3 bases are TGTGCCAGCAGCTTAGTTCTAGCGGGGGGGCATGAGCAGTTCTTC.

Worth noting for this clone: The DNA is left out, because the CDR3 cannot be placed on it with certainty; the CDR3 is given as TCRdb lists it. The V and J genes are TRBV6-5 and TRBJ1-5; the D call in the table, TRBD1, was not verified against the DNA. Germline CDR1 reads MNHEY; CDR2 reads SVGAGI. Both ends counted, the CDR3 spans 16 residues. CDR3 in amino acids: CASSSGQGAGNQPQHF.

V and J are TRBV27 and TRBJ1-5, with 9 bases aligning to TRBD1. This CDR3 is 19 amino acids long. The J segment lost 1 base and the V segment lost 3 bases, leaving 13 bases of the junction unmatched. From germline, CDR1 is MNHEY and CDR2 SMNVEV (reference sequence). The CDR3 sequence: CASSLLGQGQERSNQPQHF. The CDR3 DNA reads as TGTGCCAGCAGTTTGTTGGGACAGGGTCAGGAAAGGAGCAATCAGCCCCAGCATTTT.

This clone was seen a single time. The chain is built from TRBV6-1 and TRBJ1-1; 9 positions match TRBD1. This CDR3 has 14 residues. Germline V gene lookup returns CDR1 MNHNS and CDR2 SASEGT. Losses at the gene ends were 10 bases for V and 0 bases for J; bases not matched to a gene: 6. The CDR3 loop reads CAIGQGILNTEAFF. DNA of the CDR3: TGTGCCATAGGACAGGGGATTTTGAACACTGAAGCTTTCTTT.

CDR3 amino acids: CASSPRQGSSSYNEQFF. The CDR3 region has the DNA TGTGCCAGCTCACCGAGACAGGGGTCGAGCTCCTACAATGAGCAGTTCTTC. The gene calls are TRBV18 and TRBJ2-1, with 8 bases lining up with TRBD1. The CDR3 runs to 17 residues. The trim removed 3 bases at V and 0 bases at J, leaving 7 bases unmatched. Germline CDR1 is KGHSH and CDR2 is LQKENI.

CDR3 DNA sequence: TGTGCCAGCAGCCCGGAGATTCGGCCCTCCCTCTCCTACGAGCAGTACTTC. Translating it yields CASSPEIRPSLSYEQYF. V is TRBV28 and J is TRBJ2-7; D not certain. V lost 6 bases, J lost 0 bases, and 21 bases lay in between. The CDR3 is 17 residues long. Germline V gene lookup returns CDR1 MDHEN and CDR2 SYDVKM. The full variable domain, with the rest looked up from reference TRBV28 and TRBJ2-7, is DVKVTQSSRYLVKRTGEKVFLECVQDMDHENMFWYRQDPGLGLRLIYFSYDVKMKEKGDIPEGYSVSREKKERFSLILESASTNQTSMYLCASSPEIRPSLSYEQYFGPGTRLTVT.

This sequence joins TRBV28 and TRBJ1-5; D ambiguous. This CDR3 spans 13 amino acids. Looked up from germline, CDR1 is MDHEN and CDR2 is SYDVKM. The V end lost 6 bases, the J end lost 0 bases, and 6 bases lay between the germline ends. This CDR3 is CASSENSNQPQHF. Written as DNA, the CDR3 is TGTGCCAGCAGCGAGAATAGCAATCAGCCCCAGCATTTT.

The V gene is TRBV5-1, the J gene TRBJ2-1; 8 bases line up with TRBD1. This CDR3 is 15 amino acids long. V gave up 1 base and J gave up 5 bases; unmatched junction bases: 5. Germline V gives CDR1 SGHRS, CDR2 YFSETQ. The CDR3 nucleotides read TGCGCCAGCAGCTTGACCTGGGACAGGAACAATGAGCAGTTCTTC. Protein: CASSLTWDRNNEQFF.

The CDR3 DNA follows: TGTGCCAGCAGTTACACGGGGGACTATGGCTACACCTTC. It is translated as CASSYTGDYGYTF. This chain joins TRBV6-5 and TRBJ1-2, with TRBD1 as a possible D gene (5 bases). CDR1 and CDR2 (germline): MNHEY, SVGAGI. The V end lost 2 bases, the J end lost 3 bases, and 7 bases lay between the germline ends. This CDR3 has 13 amino acids.

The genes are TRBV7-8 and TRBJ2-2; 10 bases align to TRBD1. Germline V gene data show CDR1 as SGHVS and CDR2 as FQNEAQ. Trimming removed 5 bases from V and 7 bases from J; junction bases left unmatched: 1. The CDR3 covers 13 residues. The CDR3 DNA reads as TGTGCCAGCAGCCGGGACAGGGGCGGGGAGCTGTTTTTT. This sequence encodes CASSRDRGGELFF.

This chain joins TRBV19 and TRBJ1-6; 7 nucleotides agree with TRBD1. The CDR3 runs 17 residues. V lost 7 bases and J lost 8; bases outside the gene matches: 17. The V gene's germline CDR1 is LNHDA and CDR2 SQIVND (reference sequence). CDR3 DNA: TGTGCCAGTAATCCACGGCCTATACGACAGGGTCATTCACCCCTCCACTTT. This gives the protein CASNPRPIRQGHSPLHF. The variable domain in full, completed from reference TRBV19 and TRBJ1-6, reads DGGITQSPKYLFRKEGQNVTLSCEQNLNHDAMYWYRQDPGQGLRLIYYSQIVNDFQKGDIAEGYSVSREKKESFPLTVTSAQKNPTAFYLCASNPRPIRQGHSPLHFGNGTRLTVT.